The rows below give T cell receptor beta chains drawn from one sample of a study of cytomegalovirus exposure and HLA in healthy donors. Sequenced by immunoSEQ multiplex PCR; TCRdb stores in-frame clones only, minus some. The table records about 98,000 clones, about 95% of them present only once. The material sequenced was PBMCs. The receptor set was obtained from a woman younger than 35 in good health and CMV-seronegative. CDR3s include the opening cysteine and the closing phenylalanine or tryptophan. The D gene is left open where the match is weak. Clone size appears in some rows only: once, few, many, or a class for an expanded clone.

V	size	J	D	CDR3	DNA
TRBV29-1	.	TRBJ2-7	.	CSVEVSAEGNYEQYF	TGCAGCGTTGAAGTATCTGCGGAGGGAAATTACGAGCAGTACTTC
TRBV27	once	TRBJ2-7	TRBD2	CASSLAGGYEQYF	TGTGCCAGCAGCCTAGCGGGTGGCTACGAGCAGTACTTC
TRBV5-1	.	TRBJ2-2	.	CASSLTRSYTGELFF	TGCGCCAGCAGCTTGACCAGGTCCTACACCGGGGAGCTGTTTTTT
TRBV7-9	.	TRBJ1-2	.	CASSLGGSINYGYTF	TGTGCCAGCAGCTTAGGCGGCAGCATTAACTATGGCTACACCTTC
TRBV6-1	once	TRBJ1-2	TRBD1	CASSETNRGLNGYTF	TGTGCCAGCAGTGAAACCAACAGGGGGCTGAATGGCTACACCTTC
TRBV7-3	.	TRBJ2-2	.	CASSLGGRKNTGELFF	TGTGCCAGCAGCTTAGGAGGGCGGAAGAACACCGGGGAGCTGTTTTTT
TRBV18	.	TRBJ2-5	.	CASSNGAGETQYF	TGTGCCAGCTCAAATGGGGCAGGAGAGACCCAGTACTTC
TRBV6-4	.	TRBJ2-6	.	CASSVLPGGTGANVLTF	TGTGCCAGCAGTGTGCTCCCAGGGGGGACTGGGGCCAACGTCCTGACTTTC
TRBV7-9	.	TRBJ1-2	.	CASSSRTPNYGYTF	TGTGCCAGCAGCTCGAGGACACCGAACTATGGCTACACCTTC
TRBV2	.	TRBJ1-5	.	CASTSLKGGNQPQHF	TGTGCCAGCACCTCCCTCAAAGGGGGCAATCAGCCCCAGCATTTT
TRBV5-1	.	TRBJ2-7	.	CASRRQPTPESSYEQYF	TGCGCCAGCAGAAGACAGCCTACCCCGGAGTCCTCCTACGAGCAGTACTTC
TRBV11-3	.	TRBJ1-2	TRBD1	CASRSGTGGGYTF	TGTGCCAGCAGATCCGGGACAGGAGGTGGCTACACCTTC
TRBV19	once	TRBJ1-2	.	CASIASGEGYGYTF	TGTGCCAGTATCGCTTCAGGGGAGGGCTATGGCTACACCTTC
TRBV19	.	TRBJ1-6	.	CASKTGYNSPLHF	TGTGCCAGTAAAACAGGCTATAATTCACCCCTCCACTTT
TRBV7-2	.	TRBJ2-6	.	CASSSLLMESSGANVLTF	TGTGCCAGCAGCTCCCTACTAATGGAGTCCTCTGGGGCCAACGTCCTGACTTTC
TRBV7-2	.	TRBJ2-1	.	CASSLVGANEQFF	TGTGCCAGCAGCTTAGTGGGGGCAAATGAGCAGTTCTTC
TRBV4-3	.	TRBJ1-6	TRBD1	CASSQDSDRENSPLHF	TGCGCCAGCAGCCAAGACTCGGACAGGGAAAACTCACCCCTCCACTTT
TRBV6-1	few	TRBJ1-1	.	CASSEAWSGRGAFF	TGTGCCAGCAGTGAAGCGTGGTCTGGGAGAGGAGCTTTCTTT
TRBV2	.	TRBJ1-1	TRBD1	CANSWDRNTEAFF	TGTGCCAACAGCTGGGACAGGAACACTGAAGCTTTCTTT
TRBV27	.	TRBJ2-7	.	CASSFGEAAYEQYF	TGTGCCAGCAGTTTTGGGGAAGCGGCCTACGAGCAGTACTTC
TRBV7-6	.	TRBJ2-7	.	CASSLGSGVSYEQYF	TGTGCCAGCAGCTTAGGGTCAGGGGTCTCCTACGAGCAGTACTTC
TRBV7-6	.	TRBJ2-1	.	CASSLDPGNEQFF	TGTGCCAGCAGCTTAGACCCAGGGAATGAGCAGTTCTTC